These 31 T cell receptor beta chains were all obtained from the same sample, sequenced in a study of CD8 T cells in Susac syndrome. The authors reverse transcribed roughly 0.5 to 1 ug RNA with random hexamers. TCRdb processed the immunoSEQ multiplex PCR reads anew with MiXCR; each CDR3 protein has one entry. The repertoire holds more than 150,000 distinct CDR3 sequences, with roughly 94% as singletons. Specimen: CD8+ T cells from PBMCs. The receptors come from a human donor with multiple sclerosis.

For the CDR3, the DNA is TGTGCCAGCGTCCCACAGCCCCGACGCTATGGCTACACCTTC. This gives the protein CASVPQPRRYGYTF. This chain links TRBV28 with TRBJ1-2; D remains ambiguous. Germline CDR1 reads MDHEN; CDR2 reads SYDVKM. Trimming removed 8 bases at V and 4 bases at J, with 17 bases between. This CDR3 is 14 amino acids long.

This clonotype occurred once. The V call is TRBV13, the J call TRBJ1-2; D may be TRBD1 (6 bases). Trimming stripped 2 bases from V and 0 bases from J, with 13 bases between. Germline V lookup: CDR1 PRHDT, CDR2 FYEKMQ (reference sequence). CDR3 length equals 16 residues. The CDR3 region has the DNA TGTGCCAGCAGCTTAAGGGGGGGAGTTGCTAACTATGGCTACACCTTC. Residues: CASSLRGGVANYGYTF.

In its sample, this clonotype was seen once. The V call is TRBV20-1, the J call TRBJ2-7; no clear D gene. The CDR3 extends over 14 amino acids. Looked up from germline, CDR1 is DFQATT and CDR2 is SNEGSKA (reference sequence). The germline V and J ends were trimmed by 1 base and 0 bases, with 10 bases remaining between them. CDR3 amino acids: CSARVSTSSYEQYF. DNA for the CDR3: TGCAGTGCTAGAGTCAGCACCAGCTCCTACGAGCAGTACTTC.

The V and J genes are TRBV11-2 and TRBJ2-1; a possible D gene is TRBD2 (5 bases). The CDR3 consists of 17 residues. The germline V and J ends were trimmed by 1 base and 5 bases, with 18 bases remaining between them. Germline CDR1 is SGHAT and CDR2 is FQNNGV. The CDR3 spells CASSLARGTWGNNEQFF. As DNA, the CDR3 is TGTGCCAGCAGCTTAGCTCGGGGAACGTGGGGAAACAATGAGCAGTTCTTC.

This sequence joins TRBV6-5 and TRBJ1-1; D gene uncertain. CDR3 length: 14 residues. V was trimmed by 0 bases and J by 11 bases, leaving 16 bases between them. The germline V gene encodes CDR1 MNHEY and CDR2 SVGAGI. Here the CDR3 DNA reads TGTGCCAGCAGTTACTCGATCTCGGACCTTCGGGCTTTCTTT. The encoded protein is CASSYSISDLRAFF.

In DNA, the CDR3 is TGTGCCAGCAGTTTCGGGCCGCGGGTTGGGGCCAACGTCCTGACTTTC. Translating it yields CASSFGPRVGANVLTF. V and J are TRBV27 and TRBJ2-6; possibly TRBD2 for D (5 bases). With 3 bases removed from V and 3 bases from J, the gap between germline ends came to 12 bases. The CDR3 consists of 16 residues. The germline gives CDR1 MNHEY, CDR2 SMNVEV (reference sequence).

The V and J genes are TRBV7-3 and TRBJ2-7; D might be TRBD2 (6 bases). CDR3 length equals 16 residues. Per the germline V gene, CDR1 is SGHTA and CDR2 is FQGTGA. With 0 bases removed from V and 7 bases from J, the gap between germline ends came to 19 bases. In DNA form, the CDR3 reads TGTGCCAGCAGCTTAACCTTGGGGGGACCTCGTGGGGAGCAGTACTTC. It translates to CASSLTLGGPRGEQYF.

This clonotype has a single count. The chain employs TRBV3-1 and TRBJ2-3; 11 positions agree with TRBD2. CDR1 is LGHDT, CDR2 YNNKEL, per germline (reference sequence). V dropped 4 bases and J dropped 3; count of bases not matched to a gene: 6. The CDR3 totals 16 residues. CDR3 region: CASSPLAGGPTDTQYF. DNA of the CDR3: TGTGCCAGCAGCCCCTTAGCGGGGGGGCCGACAGATACGCAGTATTTT.

The V call is TRBV4-1, the J call TRBJ2-7; D unclear. This CDR3 is 14 amino acids long. The germline CDR1 and CDR2 sequences are MGHRA and YSYEKL. V was pared by 1 base and J by 0 bases, with 7 bases between. CDR3 region: CASSQGSSSYEQYF. The CDR3, as DNA: TGCGCCAGCAGCCAAGGCTCTAGCTCCTACGAGCAGTACTTC.

The rearrangement uses TRBV25-1 and TRBJ1-1; D is undetermined. V was shortened by 2 bases and J by 0 bases, with 4 bases between the two germline ends. The CDR3 covers 13 residues. CDR1 is MGHDK, CDR2 SYGVNS, per germline. The CDR3 protein is CASSEGLNTEAFF. The DNA of the CDR3 is TGTGCCAGCAGTGAAGGGCTGAACACTGAAGCTTTCTTT.

The CDR3 spells CASSPTSWVDQPQHF. The CDR3 nucleotides are TGTGCCAGCAGTCCAACGTCCTGGGTCGATCAGCCCCAGCATTTT. J is TRBJ1-5 and V is TRBV27, with unresolved D. Trimming took off 5 bases at V and 5 bases at J, with 16 bases between the two ends. The germline gives CDR1 MNHEY, CDR2 SMNVEV (reference sequence). The CDR3 runs 15 residues.

V usage is TRBV3-1 and J usage is TRBJ1-1, with D uncertain. Germline V gives CDR1 LGHDT, CDR2 YNNKEL (reference sequence). V lost 1 base and J lost 1, with 4 bases in between. The CDR3 has 13 amino acids. CDR3 sequence reads: CASSQVRNTEAFF. The CDR3 DNA sequence: TGTGCCAGCAGCCAAGTAAGGAACACTGAAGCTTTCTTT.

This sequence joins TRBV4-1 and TRBJ2-1, with no clear D. The CDR3 runs 13 residues. CDR1 and CDR2 (germline): MGHRA, YSYEKL. V lost 4 bases and J lost 8, with 12 bases in between. CDR3 amino acids: CASSPRLVDEQFF. The CDR3 region has the DNA TGCGCCAGCAGCCCCCGACTCGTCGATGAGCAGTTCTTC.

The genes are TRBV7-9 and TRBJ2-4; 11 positions agree with TRBD2. From germline, CDR1 is SEHNR and CDR2 FQNEAQ (reference sequence). This CDR3 comprises 16 residues. V lost 4 bases to trimming and J lost 7 bases; unmatched junction nucleotides: 9. The CDR3 nucleotides read TGTGCCAGCAGCTCTCGTAGCGGGGGGGCCGTGAACATTCAGTACTTC. It codes for CASSSRSGGAVNIQYF.

The CDR3 DNA is TGTGCCAGCAGCCTGGGCCAGGGGGGCAGAGACGAGCAGTACTTC. Translation: CASSLGQGGRDEQYF. The rearrangement uses TRBV5-4 and TRBJ2-7, with D possibly TRBD1 on 7 matching bases. The V gene lost 4 bases and the J gene lost 5 bases, with 19 bases spanning the gap. This CDR3 contains 15 residues. Germline-derived CDR1 and CDR2 are SGHNT and YYREEE (reference sequence).

This rearrangement joins TRBV20-1 to TRBJ1-2, with 7 bases identical to TRBD1. The V gene's germline CDR1 is DFQATT and CDR2 SNEGSKA (reference sequence). This CDR3 is built from 14 residues. V lost 3 bases to trimming and J lost 4 bases; unmatched junction nucleotides: 8. The CDR3 is CSARGTGESYGYTF. In nucleotides, the CDR3 is TGCAGTGCTAGGGGCACAGGGGAGTCCTATGGCTACACCTTC.

This clonotype showed up just once. This rearrangement joins TRBV5-6 to TRBJ1-4; possible D gene TRBD1, 5 bases. The length of the CDR3 is 15 residues. Per germline, CDR1 SGHDT and CDR2 YYEEEE. The V gene lost 1 base and the J gene lost 5 bases, with 12 bases spanning the gap. This CDR3 is CASSLRRAGNEKLFF. CDR3 DNA sequence: TGTGCCAGCAGCTTGCGGAGGGCAGGGAATGAAAAACTGTTTTTT.

The rearrangement uses TRBV9 and TRBJ1-6; D ambiguous. This CDR3 is built from 17 residues. The germline CDR1 and CDR2 sequences are SGDLS and YYNGEE. V gave up 5 bases and J gave up 0 bases, with 15 bases separating them. CDR3 loop: CASSSDGSSSYNSPLHF. CDR3 nucleotide sequence: TGTGCCAGCAGTTCCGACGGGTCGAGCTCCTATAATTCACCCCTCCACTTT.

The gene calls are TRBV19 and TRBJ1-1, with 9 positions matching TRBD1. CDR3 size: 13 residues. Germline loops: CDR1 LNHDA, CDR2 SQIVND (reference sequence). The ends lost 10 bases at V and 1 base at J; junction bases unmatched: 4. The chain's CDR3 is CAISDRGNTEAFF. For the CDR3, the DNA is TGTGCCATATCGGACAGGGGGAACACTGAAGCTTTCTTT.

This chain joins TRBV7-8 and TRBJ2-4; no clear D. The CDR3 is 15 amino acids. CDR1 SGHVS and CDR2 FQNEAQ come from the germline V gene. The V end was cut by 3 bases, the J end by 9 bases, with 18 bases between. The CDR3 protein is CASSLQASLEGIQYF. DNA of the CDR3: TGTGCCAGCAGCTTGCAAGCCAGCCTTGAAGGCATTCAGTACTTC.

V gene TRBV7-9 combines with J gene TRBJ1-1, with 9 bases fitting TRBD1. CDR1 and CDR2 from the germline V gene are SEHNR and FQNEAQ (reference sequence). The CDR3 length is 16 residues. V lost 4 bases to trimming and J lost 4 bases; unmatched junction nucleotides: 10. The CDR3 coding sequence is TGTGCCAGCAGCTCTTTTGGGACAGGGTTGGGCACTGAAGCTTTCTTT. Translated: CASSSFGTGLGTEAFF.

V gene TRBV9 combines with J gene TRBJ1-3, with D unresolved. This CDR3 has 13 amino acids. Deletions cut 4 bases from V and 3 bases from J, with 8 bases between. Germline-derived CDR1 and CDR2 are SGDLS and YYNGEE. Here the CDR3 DNA reads TGTGCCAGCAGCCCCGAAAATGGAAACACCATATATTTT. This codes for CASSPENGNTIYF.

The rearrangement joins TRBV2 to TRBJ2-7; a possible D gene is TRBD2 (6 bases). Germline lookup yields CDR1 SNHLY and CDR2 FYNNEI. The length of the CDR3 is 14 residues. V lost 10 bases, J lost 4 bases, and 20 bases lay in between. The CDR3 reads CAILPVDGGYEQYF. The CDR3 DNA sequence: TGTGCCATCCTCCCCGTTGACGGGGGTTACGAGCAGTACTTC.

The rearrangement uses TRBV6-4 and TRBJ2-1; 7 nucleotides line up with TRBD1. The CDR3 is made up of 14 amino acids. Trimming removed 4 bases from V and 0 bases from J; junction bases left unmatched: 0. CDR1 and CDR2 (germline): MRHNA, SNTAGT. The chain's CDR3 is CASSGDSSYNEQFF. The CDR3 nucleotides read TGTGCCAGCAGTGGGGACAGCTCCTACAATGAGCAGTTCTTC.

The V call is TRBV29-1, the J call TRBJ2-1; maybe TRBD1 (6 bases). Germline-derived CDR1 and CDR2 are SQVTM and ANQGSEA. The CDR3 extends over 13 amino acids. Trimming took 7 bases from V and 6 from J, leaving 16 bases between them. The CDR3 sequence is CSAAGQKLNEQFF. The CDR3 region has the DNA TGCAGCGCCGCAGGACAGAAACTCAATGAGCAGTTCTTC.

The chain employs TRBV4-3 and TRBJ2-7, with D maybe TRBD1 (5 bases). This CDR3 is 14 amino acids long. The V end was cut by 3 bases, the J end by 6 bases, with 15 bases between. The germline gives CDR1 LGHNA, CDR2 YSLEER. The CDR3 reads CASSQGPFSGEQYF. The CDR3 region has the DNA TGCGCCAGCAGCCAGGGGCCCTTTTCGGGCGAGCAGTACTTC.

The chain uses TRBV14 and TRBJ1-2; D not certain. Trimming cost V 0 bases and J 3 bases, with 8 bases left between them. Germline CDR1 and CDR2: SGHDN and FVKESK. The CDR3 is 14 amino acids. CDR3 protein: CASSQDARHYGYTF. CDR3 sequence (DNA): TGTGCCAGCAGCCAAGATGCGAGACACTATGGCTACACCTTC.

This clonotype has just one count. This chain uses TRBV15 with TRBJ2-7; D is unclear. The V and J ends lost 0 bases and 3 bases respectively, with 6 bases between them. The CDR3 is 13 residues long. Germline lookup yields CDR1 LNHNV and CDR2 YYDKDF (reference sequence). The CDR3: CATSRDRDYEQYF. The CDR3 DNA sequence: TGTGCCACCAGCAGAGATAGGGACTACGAGCAGTACTTC.

The chain is built from TRBV29-1 and TRBJ1-2, with a possible D match to TRBD1 (6 bases). Germline CDR1 SQVTM, CDR2 ANQGSEA. The CDR3 contains 15 residues. V was pared by 5 bases and J by 0 bases, with 16 bases between. For the CDR3, the DNA is TGCAGCGTTATATCCACAGGGCAAGCTAACTATGGCTACACCTTC. Translation: CSVISTGQANYGYTF.

The chain uses TRBV30 and TRBJ1-1, with 7 bases matching TRBD1. With V trimmed by 7 bases and J by 5 bases, 13 bases remained unmatched. CDR3 size: 14 residues. Germline V CDR1 and CDR2: GTSNPN, SVGIG (reference sequence). This chain's CDR3 is CASNVRDSWTEAFF. CDR3 DNA: TGTGCCTCTAATGTCCGGGACAGTTGGACTGAAGCTTTCTTT. Full variable domain (remainder filled in from reference TRBV30 and TRBJ1-1): SQTIHQWPATLVQPVGSPLSLECTVEGTSNPNLYWYRQAAGRGLQLLFYSVGIGQISSEVPQNLSASRPQDRQFILSSKKLLLSDSGFYLCASNVRDSWTEAFFGQGTRLTVV.

The rearrangement links TRBV20-1 to TRBJ1-2; a possible D gene is TRBD1 (6 bases). Germline assignment: CDR1 DFQATT and CDR2 SNEGSKA (reference sequence). The CDR3 loop spans 11 amino acids. V was clipped by 5 bases and J by 8 bases, with 12 bases between them. DNA for the CDR3: TGCAGTGCTCCAGGGGTAAAAGGCTACACCTTC. Protein: CSAPGVKGYTF.